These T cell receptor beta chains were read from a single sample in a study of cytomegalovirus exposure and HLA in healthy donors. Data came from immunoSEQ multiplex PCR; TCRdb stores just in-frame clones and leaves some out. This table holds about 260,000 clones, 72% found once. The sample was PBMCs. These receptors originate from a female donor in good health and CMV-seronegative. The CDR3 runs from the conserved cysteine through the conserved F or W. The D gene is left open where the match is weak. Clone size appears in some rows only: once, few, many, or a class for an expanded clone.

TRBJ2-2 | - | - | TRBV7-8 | CASSTNLDRELFF | TGTGCCAGCAGCACCAACTTAGATAGGGAGCTGTTTTTT
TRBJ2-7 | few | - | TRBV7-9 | CSSSLGGYEQYF | TGTTCCAGCAGCTTAGGGGGCTACGAGCAGTACTTC
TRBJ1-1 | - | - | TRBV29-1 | CSVETGPGTEAFF | TGCAGCGTTGAAACAGGGCCAGGGACTGAAGCTTTCTTT
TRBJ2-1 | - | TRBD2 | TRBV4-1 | CASSQVSSGWNEQFF | TGCGCCAGCAGCCAAGTTTCTAGCGGGTGGAATGAGCAGTTCTTC
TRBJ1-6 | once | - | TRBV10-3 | CAIGREDGSPLHF | TGTGCCATCGGGAGGGAGGACGGTTCACCCCTCCACTTT
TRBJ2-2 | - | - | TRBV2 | CASSEALAGPTGELFF | TGTGCCAGCAGTGAAGCGCTGGCGGGCCCCACCGGGGAGCTGTTTTTT
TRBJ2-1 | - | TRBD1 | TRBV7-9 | CASSSSSGTGAYNEQFF | TGTGCCAGCAGCTCATCAAGCGGGACAGGGGCATACAATGAGCAGTTCTTC
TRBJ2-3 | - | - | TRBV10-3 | CAISEAGLTDTQYF | TGTGCCATCAGTGAGGCAGGGTTAACAGATACGCAGTATTTT
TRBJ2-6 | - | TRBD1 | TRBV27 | CASGTTGVSSGANVLTF | TGTGCCAGCGGAACGACAGGGGTTAGCTCTGGGGCCAACGTCCTGACTTTC
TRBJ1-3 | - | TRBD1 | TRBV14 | CASSPTRTGGNTIYF | TGTGCCAGCAGCCCAACCCGGACAGGGGGGAACACCATATATTTT
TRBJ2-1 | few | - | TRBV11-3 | CASSLSVQGANEQFF | TGTGCCAGCAGTCTTAGCGTACAGGGTGCCAATGAGCAGTTCTTC
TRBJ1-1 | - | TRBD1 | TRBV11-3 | CASSLDQDRGAFF | TGTGCCAGCAGCTTAGATCAGGACAGGGGGGCTTTCTTT
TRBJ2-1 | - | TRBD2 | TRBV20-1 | CSGAASGEQFF | TGCAGTGGAGCGGCTAGCGGGGAGCAGTTCTTC
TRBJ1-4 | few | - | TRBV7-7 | CASSRAPETNEKLFF | TGTGCTAGCAGCCGAGCTCCGGAGACTAATGAAAAACTGTTTTTT
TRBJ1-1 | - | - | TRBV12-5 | CASGLVGGFLNTEAFF | TGTGCTAGTGGTTTGGTAGGCGGATTTTTGAACACTGAAGCTTTCTTT
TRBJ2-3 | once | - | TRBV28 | CASRLRGVADTQYF | TGTGCCAGCAGGCTGCGGGGAGTAGCAGATACGCAGTATTTT
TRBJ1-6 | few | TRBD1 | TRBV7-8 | CASSRGTGVNSPLHF | TGTGCCAGCAGCCGGGGGACAGGGGTGAATTCACCCCTCCACTTT
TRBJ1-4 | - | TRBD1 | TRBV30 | CAWSLGQGLFATNEKLFF | TGTGCCTGGAGTTTGGGACAGGGCCTATTCGCAACTAATGAAAAACTGTTTTTT
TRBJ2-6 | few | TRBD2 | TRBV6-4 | CASSIVAGDSGANVLTF | TGTGCCAGCAGTATAGTAGCGGGAGACTCCGGGGCCAACGTCCTGACTTTC
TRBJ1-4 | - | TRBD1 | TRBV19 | CASRQSNRGRDEKLFF | TGTGCCAGTAGACAATCCAACAGGGGGCGAGATGAAAAACTGTTTTTT
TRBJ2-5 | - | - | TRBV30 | CAWERTQGTQYF | TGTGCCTGGGAGCGGACCCAAGGGACCCAGTACTTC
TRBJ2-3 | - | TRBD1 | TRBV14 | CASSPGTASTDTQYF | TGTGCCAGCAGCCCCGGGACAGCTAGCACAGATACGCAGTATTTT
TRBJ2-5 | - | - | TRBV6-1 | CASSISHQETQYF | TGTGCCAGCAGTATATCCCACCAAGAGACCCAGTACTTC
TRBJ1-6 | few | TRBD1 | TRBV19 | CASSKTPGQGASRNSPLHF | TGTGCCAGTAGCAAAACCCCGGGACAGGGGGCGAGCAGAAATTCACCCCTCCACTTT
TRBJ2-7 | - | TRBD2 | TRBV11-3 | CASSSASGSSYEQYF | TGTGCCAGCAGCTCAGCTAGCGGCAGCTCCTACGAGCAGTACTTC
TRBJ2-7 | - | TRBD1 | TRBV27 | CATRGDRVGYEQYF | TGTGCCACCAGGGGGGACAGGGTGGGCTACGAGCAGTACTTC
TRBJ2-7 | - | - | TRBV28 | CATGEQYF | TGTGCCACGGGGGAGCAGTACTTC
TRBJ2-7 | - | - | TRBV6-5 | CASSLGYGGYEQYF | TGTGCCAGCAGCTTGGGCTACGGGGGATACGAGCAGTACTTC
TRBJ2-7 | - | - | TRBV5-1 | CASSLVRGDSYEQYF | TGCGCCAGCAGCTTGGTGCGGGGTGACTCCTACGAGCAGTACTTC
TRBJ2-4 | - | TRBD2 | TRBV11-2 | CASSPKSGLAGYKNIQYF | TGTGCCAGCAGCCCCAAATCCGGACTAGCGGGATACAAAAACATTCAGTACTTC
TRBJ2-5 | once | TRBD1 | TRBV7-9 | CASSSPRGQEETQYF | TGTGCCAGCAGCTCCCCGCGGGGACAGGAAGAGACCCAGTACTTC
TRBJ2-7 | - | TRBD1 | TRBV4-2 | CASSSRGQGANEQYF | TGTGCCAGCAGCTCCAGAGGGCAGGGGGCCAACGAGCAGTACTTC
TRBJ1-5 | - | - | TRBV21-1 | CASSSSRQGSCQPQHF | TGTGCCAGCAGCTCCTCCCGACAGGGAAGTTGTCAGCCCCAGCATTTT
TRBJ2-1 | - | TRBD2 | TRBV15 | CATSRGSSGRYNEQFF | TGTGCCACCAGCAGAGGGTCTAGCGGGAGGTACAATGAGCAGTTCTTC
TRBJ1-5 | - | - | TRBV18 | CASSPGDQPQHF | TGTGCCAGCTCACCGGGAGATCAGCCCCAGCATTTT
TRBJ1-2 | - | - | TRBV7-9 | CASSAPVSYGYTF | TGTGCCAGCAGCGCCCCAGTAAGCTATGGCTACACCTTC
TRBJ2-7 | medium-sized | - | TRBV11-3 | CASNPGGREQYF | TGTGCCAGCAACCCCGGCGGGCGCGAGCAGTACTTC
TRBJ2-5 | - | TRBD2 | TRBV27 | CASSSAGLAGKETQYF | TGTGCCAGCAGTTCAGCGGGACTAGCGGGGAAGGAGACCCAGTACTTC
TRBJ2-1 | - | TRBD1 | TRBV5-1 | CASRTQPGQGAGEQFF | TGCGCCAGCCGAACTCAACCGGGACAGGGGGCAGGGGAGCAGTTCTTC
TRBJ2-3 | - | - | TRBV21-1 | CASSTLAGDPDTQYF | TGTGCCAGCAGCACCTTAGCGGGAGACCCAGATACGCAGTATTTT